This is a list of T cell receptor beta chains from one sample in a study of blood T cell repertoires in COVID-19. Repertoires were generated with immunoSEQ multiplex PCR, while TCRdb's copy carries only in-frame clones and drops some. The repertoire consists of 250,000 to 300,000 clones, with 80% to 90% occurring once and the leading ten covering about 11%. Sequencing was done on a sample of peripheral blood. The receptors were gathered from a woman between 65 and 79 years old with acute or convalescent COVID-19. Both conserved end residues are part of each CDR3. D genes are given only for firm matches. Size is stated for part of the rows, as once, few or many counts, or as a class when the clone is expanded.

clone size: -
D gene: -
J gene: TRBJ1-2
V gene: TRBV7-9
CDR3 length: 12
CDR3 DNA: TGTGCCAGCAGCAATAGTATCTCTGGCTACACCTTC
CDR3 protein: CASSNSISGYTF

clone size: -
D gene: TRBD1
J gene: TRBJ2-7
V gene: TRBV6-5
CDR3 length: 13
CDR3 DNA: TGTGCCAGCAGTCCCCGGGACAGGGATTGGCAGTACTTC
CDR3 protein: CASSPRDRDWQYF

clone size: -
D gene: -
J gene: TRBJ2-5
V gene: TRBV2
CDR3 length: 15
CDR3 DNA: TGTGCCAGCAGTGAACAGGGAAGGTACCAAGAGACCCAGTACTTC
CDR3 protein: CASSEQGRYQETQYF

clone size: -
D gene: -
J gene: TRBJ1-1
V gene: TRBV13
CDR3 length: 15
CDR3 DNA: TGTGCCAGCAGCCCTCTTGGGGGGGGTAGGACTGAAGCTTTCTTT
CDR3 protein: CASSPLGGGRTEAFF

clone size: once
D gene: -
J gene: TRBJ2-7
V gene: TRBV5-6
CDR3 length: 15
CDR3 DNA: TGTGCCAGCAGGGGGAGGGGGAAAAGCTCCTACGAGCAGTACTTC
CDR3 protein: CASRGRGKSSYEQYF

clone size: -
D gene: -
J gene: TRBJ2-7
V gene: TRBV6-1
CDR3 length: 11
CDR3 DNA: TGTGCCAGCAGTGACAGGTATCGGCAGTACTTC
CDR3 protein: CASSDRYRQYF

clone size: -
D gene: TRBD1
J gene: TRBJ1-4
V gene: TRBV28
CDR3 length: 16
CDR3 DNA: TGTGCCAGCACGGGACAGGTTATTCGAACTAATGAAAAACTGTTTTTT
CDR3 protein: CASTGQVIRTNEKLFF

clone size: -
D gene: -
J gene: TRBJ2-7
V gene: TRBV11-2
CDR3 length: 14
CDR3 DNA: TGTGCCAGCAGCCCCGCCCGGGGGTTTTACGAGCAGTACTTC
CDR3 protein: CASSPARGFYEQYF

clone size: -
D gene: TRBD2
J gene: TRBJ2-1
V gene: TRBV7-3
CDR3 length: 16
CDR3 DNA: TGTGCCAGCAGCTTAAGTCCTAGCGGGTTGCAAAATGAGCAGTTCTTC
CDR3 protein: CASSLSPSGLQNEQFF

clone size: -
D gene: -
J gene: TRBJ2-5
V gene: TRBV6-1
CDR3 length: 14
CDR3 DNA: TGTGCCAGCAGTGATTTAACGGTCGTGGAGACCCAGTACTTC
CDR3 protein: CASSDLTVVETQYF

clone size: -
D gene: -
J gene: TRBJ1-5
V gene: TRBV5-8
CDR3 length: 14
CDR3 DNA: TGTGCCAGCAGCCCCCTTCGGAGCAATCAGCCCCAGCATTTT
CDR3 protein: CASSPLRSNQPQHF

clone size: -
D gene: -
J gene: TRBJ1-2
V gene: TRBV6-5
CDR3 length: 14
CDR3 DNA: TGTGCCAGCAGTCCTGAAGATAGGGGCTATGGCTACACCTTC
CDR3 protein: CASSPEDRGYGYTF

clone size: -
D gene: TRBD1
J gene: TRBJ2-6
V gene: TRBV7-9
CDR3 length: 19
CDR3 DNA: TGTGCCAGCAGCTTCCGTAAGGGACAGGCCCTCTCTGGGGCCAACGTCCTGACTTTC
CDR3 protein: CASSFRKGQALSGANVLTF

clone size: -
D gene: -
J gene: TRBJ1-2
V gene: TRBV4-1
CDR3 length: 18
CDR3 DNA: TGCGCCAGCAGCCAAGATACGGACATTGAGTCGGGCGGTAGAGGCTACACCTTC
CDR3 protein: CASSQDTDIESGGRGYTF

clone size: -
D gene: -
J gene: TRBJ1-5
V gene: TRBV10-3
CDR3 length: 14
CDR3 DNA: TGTGCCATCAGTGAGTGGGGGGACAATCAGCCCCAGCATTTT
CDR3 protein: CAISEWGDNQPQHF

clone size: once
D gene: -
J gene: TRBJ1-3
V gene: TRBV9
CDR3 length: 15
CDR3 DNA: TGTGCCAGCAGCGTAGGGGGAGGGCAGCTTAACACCATATATTTT
CDR3 protein: CASSVGGGQLNTIYF

clone size: -
D gene: TRBD2
J gene: TRBJ2-5
V gene: TRBV15
CDR3 length: 18
CDR3 DNA: TGTGCCACCAGCAGAGATCCAGGGGCTAGCGGGTCTAGGGAGACCCAGTACTTC
CDR3 protein: CATSRDPGASGSRETQYF

clone size: -
D gene: -
J gene: TRBJ1-5
V gene: TRBV11-2
CDR3 length: 13
CDR3 DNA: TGTGCCAGCAGCCCCTCCCTCAATCAGCCCCAGCATTTT
CDR3 protein: CASSPSLNQPQHF

clone size: -
D gene: -
J gene: TRBJ1-5
V gene: TRBV7-2
CDR3 length: 13
CDR3 DNA: TGTGCCAGCAGCCTAGGGGCTTCGCAGCCCCAGCATTTT
CDR3 protein: CASSLGASQPQHF

clone size: -
D gene: -
J gene: TRBJ2-7
V gene: TRBV5-1
CDR3 length: 16
CDR3 DNA: TGCGCCAGCAGCGTTAACGGAGGGGTAATAATTTACGAGCAGTACTTC
CDR3 protein: CASSVNGGVIIYEQYF

clone size: few
D gene: TRBD1
J gene: TRBJ2-7
V gene: TRBV27
CDR3 length: 12
CDR3 DNA: TGTGCCACCCGGGACAGGGGCTACGAGCAGTACTTC
CDR3 protein: CATRDRGYEQYF

clone size: -
D gene: -
J gene: TRBJ2-3
V gene: TRBV19
CDR3 length: 15
CDR3 DNA: TGTGCCAGTAGGGGGGGGACATCATTACCGGATGGGCAGTATTTT
CDR3 protein: CASRGGTSLPDGQYF

clone size: -
D gene: -
J gene: TRBJ1-1
V gene: TRBV13
CDR3 length: 11
CDR3 DNA: TGTGCCAGCAGCTTAGGAGCCCAAGCTTTCTTT
CDR3 protein: CASSLGAQAFF

clone size: -
D gene: -
J gene: TRBJ1-1
V gene: TRBV27
CDR3 length: 13
CDR3 DNA: TGTGCCAGCAGGACCGACAGGTGGACTGAAGCTTTCTTT
CDR3 protein: CASRTDRWTEAFF

clone size: -
D gene: -
J gene: TRBJ1-1
V gene: TRBV5-6
CDR3 length: 16
CDR3 DNA: TGTGCCAGCAGCTTGAGGCGGATCCAGGGTGAAACTGAAGCTTTCTTT
CDR3 protein: CASSLRRIQGETEAFF

clone size: -
D gene: TRBD1
J gene: TRBJ1-2
V gene: TRBV2
CDR3 length: 14
CDR3 DNA: TGTGCCAGCAGTGTTCTGGCAGGGGGCTATGGCTACACCTTC
CDR3 protein: CASSVLAGGYGYTF

clone size: -
D gene: TRBD1
J gene: TRBJ2-3
V gene: TRBV27
CDR3 length: 15
CDR3 DNA: TGTGCCAGCAGTTTAAGGGACAGGGGTCGTGGGGGGCAGTATTTT
CDR3 protein: CASSLRDRGRGGQYF